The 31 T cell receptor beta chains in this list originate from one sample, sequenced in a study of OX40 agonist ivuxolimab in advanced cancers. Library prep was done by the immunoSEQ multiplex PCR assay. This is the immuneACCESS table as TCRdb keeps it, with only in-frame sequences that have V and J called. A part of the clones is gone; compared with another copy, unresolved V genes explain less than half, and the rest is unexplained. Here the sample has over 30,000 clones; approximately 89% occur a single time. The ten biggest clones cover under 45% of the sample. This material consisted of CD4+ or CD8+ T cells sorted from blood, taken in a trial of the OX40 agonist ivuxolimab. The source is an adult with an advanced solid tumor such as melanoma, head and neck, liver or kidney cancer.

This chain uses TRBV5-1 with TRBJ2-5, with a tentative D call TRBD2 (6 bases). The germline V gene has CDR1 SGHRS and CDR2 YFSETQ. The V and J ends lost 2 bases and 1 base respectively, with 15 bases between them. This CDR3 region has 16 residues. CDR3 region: CASSFGGVIVQETQYF. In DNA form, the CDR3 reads TGCGCCAGCAGCTTCGGAGGGGTGATCGTCCAAGAGACCCAGTACTTC. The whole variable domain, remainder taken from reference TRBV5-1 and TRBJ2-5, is KAGVTQTPRYLIKTRGQQVTLSCSPISGHRSVSWYQQTPGQGLQFLFEYFSETQRNKGNFPGRFSGRQFSNSRSEMNVSTLELGDSALYLCASSFGGVIVQETQYFGPGTRLLVL.

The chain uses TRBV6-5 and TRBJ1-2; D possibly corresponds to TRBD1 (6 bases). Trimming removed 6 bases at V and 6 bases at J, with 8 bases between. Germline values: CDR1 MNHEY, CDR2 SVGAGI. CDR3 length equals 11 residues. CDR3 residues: CASRSGDGYTF. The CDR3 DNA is TGTGCCAGCAGGTCAGGGGATGGCTACACCTTC.

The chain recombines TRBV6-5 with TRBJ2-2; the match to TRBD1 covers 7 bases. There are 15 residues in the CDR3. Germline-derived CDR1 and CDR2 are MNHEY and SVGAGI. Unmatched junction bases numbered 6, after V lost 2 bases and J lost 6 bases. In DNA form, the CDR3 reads TGTGCCAGCAGTTACGGAACAGGGGCGTCCGGGGAGCTGTTTTTT. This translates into CASSYGTGASGELFF.

The CDR3 DNA reads TGTGCCAGCAGCTTTAGGGCGGGAATAAGCTCCTACAATGAGCAGTTCTTC. Its protein is CASSFRAGISSYNEQFF. This rearrangement joins TRBV7-6 to TRBJ2-1; weak D call: TRBD2 (6 bases). The CDR3 has 17 amino acids. Germline V CDR1 and CDR2: SGHVS, FNYEAQ. The V and J ends lost 3 bases and 0 bases respectively, with 15 bases between them.

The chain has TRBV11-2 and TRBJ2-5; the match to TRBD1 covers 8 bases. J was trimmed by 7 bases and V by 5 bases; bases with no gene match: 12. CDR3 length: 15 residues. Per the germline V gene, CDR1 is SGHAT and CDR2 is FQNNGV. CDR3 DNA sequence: TGTGCCAGCAGCCCAGGACAGGGAATCGCTGGGACCCAGTACTTC. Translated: CASSPGQGIAGTQYF.

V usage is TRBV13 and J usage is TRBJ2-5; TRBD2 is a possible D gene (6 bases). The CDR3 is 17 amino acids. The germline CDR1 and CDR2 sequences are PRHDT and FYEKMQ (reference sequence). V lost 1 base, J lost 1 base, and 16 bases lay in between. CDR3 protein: CASSLALWRGGQETQYF. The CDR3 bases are TGTGCCAGCAGCTTAGCGTTGTGGCGGGGTGGCCAAGAGACCCAGTACTTC.

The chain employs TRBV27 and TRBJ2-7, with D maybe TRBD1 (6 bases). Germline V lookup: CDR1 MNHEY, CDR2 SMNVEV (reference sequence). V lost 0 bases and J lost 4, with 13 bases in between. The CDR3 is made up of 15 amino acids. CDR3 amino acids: CASSLSFQGRYEQYF. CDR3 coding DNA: TGTGCCAGCAGTTTATCGTTTCAGGGGAGATACGAGCAGTACTTC.

Here the CDR3 DNA reads TGTGCCAGCAGCTTAAACCCGTACAGGAGCACCGGGGAGCTGTTTTTT. Protein sequence: CASSLNPYRSTGELFF. The chain employs TRBV7-2 and TRBJ2-2; D possibly corresponds to TRBD1 (5 bases). The V end was cut by 2 bases, the J end by 4 bases, with 14 bases between. Germline-derived CDR1 and CDR2 are SGHTA and FQGNSA. The CDR3 is 16 amino acids.

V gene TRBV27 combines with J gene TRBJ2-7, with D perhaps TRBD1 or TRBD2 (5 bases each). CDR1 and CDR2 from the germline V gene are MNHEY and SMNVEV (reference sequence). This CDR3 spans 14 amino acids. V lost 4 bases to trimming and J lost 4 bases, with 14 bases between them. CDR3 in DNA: TGTGCCAGCAGTTGGGGAACGGGGCCTTACGAGCAGTACTTC. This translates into CASSWGTGPYEQYF.

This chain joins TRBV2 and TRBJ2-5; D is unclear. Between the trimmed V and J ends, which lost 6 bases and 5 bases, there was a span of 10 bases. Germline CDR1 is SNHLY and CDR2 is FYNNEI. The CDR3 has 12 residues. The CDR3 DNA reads TGTGCCAGCAGCCCCCTCGGTGAGACCCAGTACTTC. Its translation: CASSPLGETQYF.

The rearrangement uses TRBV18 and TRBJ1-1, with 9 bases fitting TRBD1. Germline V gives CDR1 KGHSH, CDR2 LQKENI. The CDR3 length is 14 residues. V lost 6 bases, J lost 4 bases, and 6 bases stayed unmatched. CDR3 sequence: CASSLSQGATEAFF. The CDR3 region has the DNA TGTGCCAGCTCCCTCTCACAGGGGGCCACTGAAGCTTTCTTT. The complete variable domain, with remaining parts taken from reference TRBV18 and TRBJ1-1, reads NAGVMQNPRHLVRRRGQEARLRCSPMKGHSHVYWYRQLPEEGLKFMVYLQKENIIDESGMPKERFSAEFPKEGPSILRIQQVVRGDSAAYFCASSLSQGATEAFFGQGTRLTVV.

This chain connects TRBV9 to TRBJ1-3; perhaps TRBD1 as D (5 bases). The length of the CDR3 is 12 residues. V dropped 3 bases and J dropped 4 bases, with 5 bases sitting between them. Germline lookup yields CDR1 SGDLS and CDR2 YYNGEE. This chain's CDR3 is CASSGQGNTIYF. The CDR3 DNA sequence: TGTGCCAGCAGCGGACAGGGAAACACCATATATTTT. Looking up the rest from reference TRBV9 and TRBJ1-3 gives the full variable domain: DSGVTQTPKHLITATGQRVTLRCSPRSGDLSVYWYQQSLDQGLQFLIQYYNGEERAKGNILERFSAQQFPDLHSELNLSSLELGDSALYFCASSGQGNTIYFGEGSWLTVV.

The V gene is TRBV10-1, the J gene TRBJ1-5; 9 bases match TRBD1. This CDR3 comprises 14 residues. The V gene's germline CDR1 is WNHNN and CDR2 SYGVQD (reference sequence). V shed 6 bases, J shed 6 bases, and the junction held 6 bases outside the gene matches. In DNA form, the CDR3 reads TGCGCCAGCAGACATGGACAGGGGTTTCAGCCCCAGCATTTT. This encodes CASRHGQGFQPQHF.

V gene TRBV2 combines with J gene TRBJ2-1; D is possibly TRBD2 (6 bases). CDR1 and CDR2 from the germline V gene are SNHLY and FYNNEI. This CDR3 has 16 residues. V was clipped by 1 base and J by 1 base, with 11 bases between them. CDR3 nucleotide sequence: TGTGCCAGCAGTGAAGGACTAGGGCTGTCCTACAATGAGCAGTTCTTC. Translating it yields CASSEGLGLSYNEQFF.

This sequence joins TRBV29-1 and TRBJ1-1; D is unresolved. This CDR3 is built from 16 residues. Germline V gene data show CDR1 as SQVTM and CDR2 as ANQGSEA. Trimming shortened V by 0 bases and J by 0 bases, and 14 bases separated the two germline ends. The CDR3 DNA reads TGCAGCGTTGAAGAGGGCGTGGGCCGGGTGAACACTGAAGCTTTCTTT. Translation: CSVEEGVGRVNTEAFF.

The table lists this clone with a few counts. The CDR3 is CASIYSYEQYF. CDR3 nucleotides: TGTGCCAGCATATACTCCTACGAGCAGTACTTC. The chain combines TRBV6-5 with TRBJ2-7; the D is unclear. Trimming stripped 7 bases from V and 0 bases from J, with 4 bases between. This CDR3 comprises 11 residues. The germline V gene has CDR1 MNHEY and CDR2 SVGAGI.

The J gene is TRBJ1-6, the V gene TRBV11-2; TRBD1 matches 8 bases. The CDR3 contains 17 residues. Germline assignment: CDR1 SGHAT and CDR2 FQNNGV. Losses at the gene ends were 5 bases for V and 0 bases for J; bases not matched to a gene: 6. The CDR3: CASSEGQESSYNSPLHF. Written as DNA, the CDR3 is TGTGCCAGCAGCGAGGGACAGGAGAGCTCCTATAATTCACCCCTCCACTTT. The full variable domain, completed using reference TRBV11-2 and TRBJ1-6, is EAGVAQSPRYKIIEKRQSVAFWCNPISGHATLYWYQQILGQGPKLLIQFQNNGVVDDSQLPKDRFSAERLKGVDSTLKIQPAKLEDSAVYLCASSEGQESSYNSPLHFGNGTRLTVT.

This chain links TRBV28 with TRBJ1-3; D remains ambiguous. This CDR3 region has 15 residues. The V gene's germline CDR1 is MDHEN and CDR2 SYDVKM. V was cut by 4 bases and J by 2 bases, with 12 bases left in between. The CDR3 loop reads CASSSWTAAGNTIYF. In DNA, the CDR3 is TGTGCCAGCAGTTCTTGGACGGCTGCTGGAAACACCATATATTTT.

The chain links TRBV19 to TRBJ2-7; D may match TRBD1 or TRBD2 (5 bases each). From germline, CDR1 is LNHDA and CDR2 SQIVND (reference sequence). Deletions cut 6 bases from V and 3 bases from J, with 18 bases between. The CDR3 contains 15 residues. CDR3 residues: CASSPGTRTVYEQYF. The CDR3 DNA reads TGTGCCAGTAGCCCGGGGACCAGGACGGTCTACGAGCAGTACTTC.

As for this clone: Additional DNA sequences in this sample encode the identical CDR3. CDR3 sequence (DNA): TGCGCCAGCAGCTTGGGGGGCGAGCAGTACTTC. Its protein is CASSLGGEQYF. The chain uses TRBV5-1 and TRBJ2-7; D unclear. V lost 0 bases and J lost 6, with 4 bases in between. The CDR3 is 11 amino acids. CDR1 SGHRS and CDR2 YFSETQ come from the germline V gene.

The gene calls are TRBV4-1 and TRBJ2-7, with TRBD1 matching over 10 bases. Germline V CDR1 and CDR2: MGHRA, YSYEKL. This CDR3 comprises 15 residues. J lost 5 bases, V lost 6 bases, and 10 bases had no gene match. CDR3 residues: CASRPSRTGGDEQYF. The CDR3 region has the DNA TGCGCCAGCAGGCCAAGCCGGACAGGGGGGGACGAGCAGTACTTC.

DNA for the CDR3: TGTGCCAGCAGTGACCCAGCGGGAGGGATCTACGAGCAGTACTTC. It encodes CASSDPAGGIYEQYF. This chain links TRBV2 with TRBJ2-7; 10 nucleotides align to TRBD2. The CDR3 has 15 amino acids. Germline assignment: CDR1 SNHLY and CDR2 FYNNEI. V lost 3 bases and J lost 3; bases outside the gene matches: 5.

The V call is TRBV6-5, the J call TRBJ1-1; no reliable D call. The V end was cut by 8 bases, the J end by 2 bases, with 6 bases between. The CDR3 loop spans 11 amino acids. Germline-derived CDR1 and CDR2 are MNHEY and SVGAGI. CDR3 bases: TGTGCCAGCGGCGGAAACACTGAAGCTTTCTTT. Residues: CASGGNTEAFF.

The chain's CDR3 is CASRVGESGEPQHF. The CDR3 DNA reads TGTGCCAGCAGGGTCGGGGAGTCAGGTGAGCCCCAGCATTTT. J is TRBJ1-5 and V is TRBV6-5; no firm D call. V lost 6 bases to trimming and J lost 8 bases, with 17 bases between them. The CDR3 covers 14 residues. The germline V gene has CDR1 MNHEY and CDR2 SVGAGI.

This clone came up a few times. The CDR3 sequence is CAHRDRLKNTEAFF. As DNA, the CDR3 is TGTGCCCACAGAGACAGGTTAAAGAACACTGAAGCTTTCTTT. The chain has TRBV9 and TRBJ1-1; a possible D gene is TRBD1 (6 bases). This CDR3 comprises 14 residues. Per germline, CDR1 SGDLS and CDR2 YYNGEE. The germline V and J ends were trimmed by 10 bases and 1 base, with 17 bases remaining between them.

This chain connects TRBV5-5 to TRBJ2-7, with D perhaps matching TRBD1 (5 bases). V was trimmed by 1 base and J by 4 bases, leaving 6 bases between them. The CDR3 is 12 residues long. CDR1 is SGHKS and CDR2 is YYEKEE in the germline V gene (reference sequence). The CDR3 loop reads CASSLTGYEQYF. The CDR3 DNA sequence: TGTGCCAGCAGCTTGACAGGTTACGAGCAGTACTTC.

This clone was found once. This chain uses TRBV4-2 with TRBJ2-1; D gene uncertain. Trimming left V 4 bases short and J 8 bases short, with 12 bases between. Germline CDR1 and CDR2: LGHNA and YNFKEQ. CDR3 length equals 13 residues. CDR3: CASSLQIVDEQFF. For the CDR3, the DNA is TGTGCCAGCAGCCTCCAGATCGTGGATGAGCAGTTCTTC.

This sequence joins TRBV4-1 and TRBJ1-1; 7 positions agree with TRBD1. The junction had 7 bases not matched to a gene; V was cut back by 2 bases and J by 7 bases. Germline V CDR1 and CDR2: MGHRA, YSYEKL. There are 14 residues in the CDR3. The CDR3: CASSQSRDRLEAFF. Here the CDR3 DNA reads TGCGCCAGCAGCCAAAGCAGGGACAGACTTGAAGCTTTCTTT.

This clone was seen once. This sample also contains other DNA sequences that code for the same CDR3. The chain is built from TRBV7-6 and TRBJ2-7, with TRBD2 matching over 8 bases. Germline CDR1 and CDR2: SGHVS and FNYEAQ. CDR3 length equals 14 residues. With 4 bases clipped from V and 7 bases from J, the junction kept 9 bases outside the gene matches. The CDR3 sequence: CASSWSGGAGEQYF. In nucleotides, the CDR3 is TGTGCCAGCAGCTGGTCGGGGGGGGCTGGGGAGCAGTACTTC. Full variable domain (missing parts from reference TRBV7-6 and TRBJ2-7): GAGVSQSPRYKVTKRGQDVALRCDPISGHVSLYWYRQALGQGPEFLTYFNYEAQQDKSGLPNDRFSAERPEGSISTLTIQRTEQRDSAMYRCASSWSGGAGEQYFGPGTRLTVT.

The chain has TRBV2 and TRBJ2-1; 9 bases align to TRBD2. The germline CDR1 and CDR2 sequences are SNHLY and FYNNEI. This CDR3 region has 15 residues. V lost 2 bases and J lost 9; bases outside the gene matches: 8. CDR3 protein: CASSESAGGGVEQFF. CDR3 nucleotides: TGTGCCAGCAGTGAATCAGCGGGAGGAGGAGTTGAGCAGTTCTTC.

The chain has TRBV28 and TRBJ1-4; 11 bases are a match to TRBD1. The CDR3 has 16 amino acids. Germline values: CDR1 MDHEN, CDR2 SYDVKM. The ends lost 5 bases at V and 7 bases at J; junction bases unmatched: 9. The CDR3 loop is CASSRSYGTGGEKLFF. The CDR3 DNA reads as TGTGCCAGCAGTCGGAGTTACGGGACAGGGGGTGAAAAACTGTTTTTT.